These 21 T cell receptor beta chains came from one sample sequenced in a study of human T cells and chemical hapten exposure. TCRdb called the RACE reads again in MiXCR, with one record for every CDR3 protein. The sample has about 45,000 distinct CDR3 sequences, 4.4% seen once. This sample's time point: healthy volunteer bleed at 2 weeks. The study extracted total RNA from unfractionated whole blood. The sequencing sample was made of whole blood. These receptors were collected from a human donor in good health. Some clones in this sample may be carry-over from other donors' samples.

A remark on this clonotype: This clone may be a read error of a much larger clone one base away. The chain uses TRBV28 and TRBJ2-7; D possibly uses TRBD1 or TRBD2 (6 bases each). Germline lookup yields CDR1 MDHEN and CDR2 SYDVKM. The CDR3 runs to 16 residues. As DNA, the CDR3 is TGTGCCAGAAGTTTCCCCCTGGGACTGGGGGCGAACGAGCAGTACTTC. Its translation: CARSFPLGLGANEQYF.

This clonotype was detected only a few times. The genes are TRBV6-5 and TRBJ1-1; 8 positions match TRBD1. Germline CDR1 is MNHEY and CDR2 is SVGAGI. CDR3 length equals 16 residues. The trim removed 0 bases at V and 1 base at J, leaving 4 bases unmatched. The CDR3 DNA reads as TGTGCCAGCAGTTACTCTAGGGACAGGAGGAACACTGAAGCTTTCTTT. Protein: CASSYSRDRRNTEAFF.

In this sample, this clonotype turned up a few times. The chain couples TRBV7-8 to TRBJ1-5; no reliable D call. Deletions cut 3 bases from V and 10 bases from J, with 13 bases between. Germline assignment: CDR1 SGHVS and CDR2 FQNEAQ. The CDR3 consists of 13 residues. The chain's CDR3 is CASSFGPEGPQHF. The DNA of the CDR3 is TGTGCCAGCAGCTTTGGTCCGGAGGGACCCCAGCATTTT.

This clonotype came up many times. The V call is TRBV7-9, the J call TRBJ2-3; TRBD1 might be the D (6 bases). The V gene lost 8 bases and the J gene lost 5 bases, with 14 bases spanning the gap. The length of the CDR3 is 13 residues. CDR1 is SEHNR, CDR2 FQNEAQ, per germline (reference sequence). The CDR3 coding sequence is TGTGCCAGCGGGCAGGGGACGGGAGATACGCAGTATTTT. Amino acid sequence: CASGQGTGDTQYF.

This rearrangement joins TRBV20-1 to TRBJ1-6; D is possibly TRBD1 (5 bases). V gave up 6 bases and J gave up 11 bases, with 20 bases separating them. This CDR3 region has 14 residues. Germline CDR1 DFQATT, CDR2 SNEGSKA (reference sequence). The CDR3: CSAPGGESVAPLHF. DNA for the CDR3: TGCAGTGCCCCCGGGGGGGAGTCTGTTGCACCCCTCCACTTT.

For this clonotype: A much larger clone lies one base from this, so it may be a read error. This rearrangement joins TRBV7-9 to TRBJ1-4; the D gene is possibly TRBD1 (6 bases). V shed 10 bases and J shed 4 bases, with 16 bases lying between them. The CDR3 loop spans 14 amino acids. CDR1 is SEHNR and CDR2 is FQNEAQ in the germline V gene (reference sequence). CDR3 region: CANLLQGSNEKLFF. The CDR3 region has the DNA TGTGCCAACCTCCTACAGGGTAGTAATGAAAAACTGTTTTTT.

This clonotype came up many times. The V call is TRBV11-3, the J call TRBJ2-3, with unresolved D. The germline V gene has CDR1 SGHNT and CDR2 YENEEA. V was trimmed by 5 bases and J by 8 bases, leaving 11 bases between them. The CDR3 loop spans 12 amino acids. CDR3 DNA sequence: TGTGCCAGCAGCGAAGACCGGGCTACGCAGTATTTT. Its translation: CASSEDRATQYF.

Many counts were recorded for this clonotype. CDR3 in DNA: TGTGCCACCTCGGACTGGCTCCTTACCCCGGGGGGGGCCAACGTCCTGACTTTC. Its protein product is CATSDWLLTPGGANVLTF. This chain joins TRBV10-3 and TRBJ2-6; a weak D match, TRBD2 (5 bases). In germline, CDR1 is ENHRY, CDR2 SYGVKD. Deletions cut 10 bases from V and 4 bases from J, with 26 bases between. There are 18 residues in the CDR3.

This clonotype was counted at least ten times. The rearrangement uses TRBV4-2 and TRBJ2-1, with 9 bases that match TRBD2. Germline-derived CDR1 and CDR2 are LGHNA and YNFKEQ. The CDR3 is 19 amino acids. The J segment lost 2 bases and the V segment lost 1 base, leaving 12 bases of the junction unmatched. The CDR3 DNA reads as TGTGCCAGCAGCCAAGGGACACTAGCGGGTAAATCTCCCTACAATGAGCAGTTCTTC. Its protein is CASSQGTLAGKSPYNEQFF.

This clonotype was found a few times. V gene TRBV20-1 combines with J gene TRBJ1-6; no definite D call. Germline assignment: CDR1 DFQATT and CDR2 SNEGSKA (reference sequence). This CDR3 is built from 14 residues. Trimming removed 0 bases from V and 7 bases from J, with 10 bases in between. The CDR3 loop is CSARDPGYNSPLHF. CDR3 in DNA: TGCAGTGCTAGAGACCCGGGGTACAATTCACCCCTCCACTTT.

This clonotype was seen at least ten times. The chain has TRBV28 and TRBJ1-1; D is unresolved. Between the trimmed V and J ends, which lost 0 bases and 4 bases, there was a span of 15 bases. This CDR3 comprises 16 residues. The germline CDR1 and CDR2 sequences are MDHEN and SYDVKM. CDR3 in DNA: TGTGCCAGCAGTTTATGGGGGAGGGATGAAGGCACTGAAGCTTTCTTT. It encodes CASSLWGRDEGTEAFF.

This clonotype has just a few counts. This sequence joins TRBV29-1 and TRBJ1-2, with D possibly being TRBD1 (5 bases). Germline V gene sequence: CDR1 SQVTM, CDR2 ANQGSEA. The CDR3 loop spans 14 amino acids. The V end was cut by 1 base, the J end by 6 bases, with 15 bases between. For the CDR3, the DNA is TGCAGCGTTGAAGTGGCTACAGGAGTGAATGGCTACACCTTC. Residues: CSVEVATGVNGYTF. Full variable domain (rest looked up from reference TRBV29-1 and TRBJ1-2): SAVISQKPSRDICQRGTSLTIQCQVDSQVTMMFWYRQQPGQSLTLIATANQGSEATYESGFVIDKFPISRPNLTFSTLTVSNMSPEDSSIYLCSVEVATGVNGYTFGSGTRLTVV.

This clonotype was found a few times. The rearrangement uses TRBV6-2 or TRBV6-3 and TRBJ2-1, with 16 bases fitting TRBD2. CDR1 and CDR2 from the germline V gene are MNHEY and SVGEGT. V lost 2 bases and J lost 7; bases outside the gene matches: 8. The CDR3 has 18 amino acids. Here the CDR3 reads CASSYGEGGLAGGNEQFF. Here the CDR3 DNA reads TGTGCCAGCAGTTACGGAGAGGGGGGACTAGCGGGAGGGAATGAGCAGTTCTTC.

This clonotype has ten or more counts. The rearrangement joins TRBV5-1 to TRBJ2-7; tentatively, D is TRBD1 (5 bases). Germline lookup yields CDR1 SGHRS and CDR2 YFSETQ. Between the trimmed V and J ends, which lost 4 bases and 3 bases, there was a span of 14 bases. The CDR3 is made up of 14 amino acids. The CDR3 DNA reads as TGCGCCAGCAGCCCCTCGACAGTTTACTACGAGCAGTACTTC. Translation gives CASSPSTVYYEQYF. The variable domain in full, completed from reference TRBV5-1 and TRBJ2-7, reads KAGVTQTPRYLIKTRGQQVTLSCSPISGHRSVSWYQQTPGQGLQFLFEYFSETQRNKGNFPGRFSGRQFSNSRSEMNVSTLELGDSALYLCASSPSTVYYEQYFGPGTRLTVT.

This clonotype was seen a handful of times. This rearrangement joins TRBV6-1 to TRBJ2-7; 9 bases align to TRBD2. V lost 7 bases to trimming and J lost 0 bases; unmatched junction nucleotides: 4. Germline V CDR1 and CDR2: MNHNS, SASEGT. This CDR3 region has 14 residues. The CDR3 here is CASTVAGVSYEQYF. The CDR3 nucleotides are TGTGCCAGCACCGTAGCGGGAGTCTCCTACGAGCAGTACTTC.

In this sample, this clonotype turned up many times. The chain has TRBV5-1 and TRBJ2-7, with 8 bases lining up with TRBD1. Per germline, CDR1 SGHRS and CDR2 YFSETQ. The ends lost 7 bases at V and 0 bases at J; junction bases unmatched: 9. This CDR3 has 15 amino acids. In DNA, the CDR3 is TGCGCCAGCGACAGGGGACACGGAGGCTCCTACGAGCAGTACTTC. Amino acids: CASDRGHGGSYEQYF.

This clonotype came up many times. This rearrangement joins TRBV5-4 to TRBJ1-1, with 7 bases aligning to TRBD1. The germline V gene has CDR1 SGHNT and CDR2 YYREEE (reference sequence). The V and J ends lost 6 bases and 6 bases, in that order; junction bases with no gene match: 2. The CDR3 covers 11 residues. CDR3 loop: CASIGTAEAFF. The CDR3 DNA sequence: TGTGCCAGCATCGGGACAGCTGAAGCTTTCTTT.

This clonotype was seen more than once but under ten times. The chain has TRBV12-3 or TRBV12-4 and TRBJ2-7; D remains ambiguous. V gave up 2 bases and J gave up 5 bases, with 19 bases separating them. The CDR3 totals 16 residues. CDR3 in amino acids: CASSLFLSGRPNEQYF. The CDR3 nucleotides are TGTGCCAGCAGTTTATTCCTTTCGGGCCGCCCGAACGAGCAGTACTTC.

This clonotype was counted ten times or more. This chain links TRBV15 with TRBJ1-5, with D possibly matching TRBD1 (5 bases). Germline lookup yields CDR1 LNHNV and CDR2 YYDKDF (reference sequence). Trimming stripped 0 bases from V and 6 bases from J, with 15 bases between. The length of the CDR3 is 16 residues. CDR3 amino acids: CATSRDGTGESQPQHF. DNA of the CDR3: TGTGCCACCAGCAGAGATGGGACCGGGGAAAGTCAGCCCCAGCATTTT.

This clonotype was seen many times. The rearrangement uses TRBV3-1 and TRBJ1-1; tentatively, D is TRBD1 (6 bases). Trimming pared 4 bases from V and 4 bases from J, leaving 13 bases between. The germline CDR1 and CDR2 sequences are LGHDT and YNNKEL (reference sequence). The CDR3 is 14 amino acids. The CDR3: CASSPYRERTEAFF. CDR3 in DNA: TGTGCCAGCAGCCCCTACAGGGAACGCACTGAAGCTTTCTTT.

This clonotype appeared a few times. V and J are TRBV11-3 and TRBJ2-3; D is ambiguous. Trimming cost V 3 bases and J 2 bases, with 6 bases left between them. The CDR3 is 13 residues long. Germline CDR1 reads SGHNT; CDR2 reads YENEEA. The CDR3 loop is CASSFRDTDTQYF. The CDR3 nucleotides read TGTGCCAGCAGCTTCCGAGACACAGATACGCAGTATTTT. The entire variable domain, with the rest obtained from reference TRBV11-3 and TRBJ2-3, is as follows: EAGVVQSPRYKIIEKKQPVAFWCNPISGHNTLYWYLQNLGQGPELLIRYENEEAVDDSQLPKDRFSAERLKGVDSTLKIQPAELGDSAVYLCASSFRDTDTQYFGPGTRLTVL.